Listed here is a single T cell receptor (beta chain). The data are from a study of blood T cell repertoires in COVID-19. Across the whole study: The United States, Italy and Spain supplied acute and convalescent COVID-19 samples. From T cells, B-cell-depleted T cells, or PBMCs came the material, which was cDNA or gDNA.

The CDR3 is 13 amino acids. Trimming shortened V by 1 base and J by 4 bases, and 6 bases separated the two germline ends. The germline V gene has CDR1 SGHTA and CDR2 FQGTGA. Authors' processing steps: Counts of nucleated cells, estimated from reference gene primer amplification, were obtained. Profiled with immunoSEQ multiplex PCR; TCRdb holds only in-frame clones, not every one. From that table come the V and J calls and clone size; the DNA was used to work out D and trimming. The repertoire holds 150,000 to 200,000 clones, with around 88% as singletons. The TCR originated in a human donor in a cohort sampled during active COVID-19. The chain has TRBV7-3 and TRBJ2-3; D remains unclear. Material: peripheral blood. The CDR3 sequence is CASSLIVADTQYF. In nucleotides, the CDR3 is TGTGCCAGCAGCTTAATAGTCGCAGATACGCAGTATTTT.